This T cell receptor beta chain stems from a study of molecular identifiers for immune sequencing clone quantification. In germline, CDR1 is SGDLS, CDR2 YYNGEE. Trimming cost V 4 bases and J 7 bases, with 15 bases left between them. This CDR3 spans 13 amino acids. This clonotype has ten or more counts. MiXCR was run by TCRdb on the PCR reads, yielding one entry per CDR3 protein. The sample has approximately 630,000 distinct CDR3 sequences, over 25% seen once. This chain connects TRBV9 to TRBJ2-7, with D possibly TRBD2 on 5 matching bases. The clonotype comes from a human donor in good health. Some libraries in this study had Jurkat cell RNA spiked in. Sequenced sample: naive CD8+ T cells from blood, with Jurkat cell RNA spiked in. Subset of the sample: FACS-sorted CD8+CD4-CCR7+CD45RA+ naive T cells. The CDR3 DNA is TGTGCCAGCAGCTTAAGGACGGGGTTGGAGCAGTACTTC. Translation gives CASSLRTGLEQYF.